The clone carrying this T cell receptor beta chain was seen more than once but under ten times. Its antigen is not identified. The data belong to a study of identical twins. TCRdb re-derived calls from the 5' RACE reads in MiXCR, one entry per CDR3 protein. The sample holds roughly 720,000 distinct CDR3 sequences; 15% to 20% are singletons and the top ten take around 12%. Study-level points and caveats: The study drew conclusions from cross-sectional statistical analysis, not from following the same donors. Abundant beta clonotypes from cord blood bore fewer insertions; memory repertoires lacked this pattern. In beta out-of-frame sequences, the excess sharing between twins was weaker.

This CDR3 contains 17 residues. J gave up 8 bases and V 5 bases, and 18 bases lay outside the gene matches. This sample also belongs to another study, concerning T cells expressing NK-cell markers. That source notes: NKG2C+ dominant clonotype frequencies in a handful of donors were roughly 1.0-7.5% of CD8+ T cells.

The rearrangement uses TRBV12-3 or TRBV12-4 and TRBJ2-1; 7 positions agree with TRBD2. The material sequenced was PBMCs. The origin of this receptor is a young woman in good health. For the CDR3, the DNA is TGTGCCAGCAGTGTCCGGCGGGGAGCGGGGCCCCCCCATGAGCAGTTCTTC. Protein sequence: CASSVRRGAGPPHEQFF.